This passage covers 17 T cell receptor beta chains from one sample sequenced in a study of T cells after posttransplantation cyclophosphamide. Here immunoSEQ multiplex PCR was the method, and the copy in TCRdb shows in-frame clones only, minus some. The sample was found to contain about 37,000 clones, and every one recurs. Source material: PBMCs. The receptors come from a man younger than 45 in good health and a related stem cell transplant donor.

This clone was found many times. The DNA of the CDR3 is TGTGCCAGTAGTACCACCGGGACAGGGAGCGGCTATGGCTACACCTTC. Residues: CASSTTGTGSGYGYTF. The V and J genes are TRBV19 and TRBJ1-2, with 9 bases aligning to TRBD1. This CDR3 contains 16 residues. Germline CDR1 and CDR2: LNHDA and SQIVND (reference sequence). Trimming cost V 4 bases and J 4 bases; bases outside gene matches: 10.

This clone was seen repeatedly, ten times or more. CDR3 nucleotides: TGTGCCAGCAGTTCATATACCCGGGACACCGTAACCTACGAGCAGTACTTC. Translating gives CASSSYTRDTVTYEQYF. This chain connects TRBV12-3 or TRBV12-4 to TRBJ2-7, with D possibly being TRBD1 (6 bases). CDR3 length: 17 amino acids. The germline V and J ends were trimmed by 4 bases and 2 bases, with 21 bases remaining between them.

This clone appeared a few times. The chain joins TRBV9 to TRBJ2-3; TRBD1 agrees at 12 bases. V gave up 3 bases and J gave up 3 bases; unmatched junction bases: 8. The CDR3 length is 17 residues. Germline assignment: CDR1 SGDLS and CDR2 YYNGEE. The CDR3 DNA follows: TGTGCCAGCAGCGGAGGCGGGACAGGGGGCCTGACAGATACGCAGTATTTT. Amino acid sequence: CASSGGGTGGLTDTQYF.

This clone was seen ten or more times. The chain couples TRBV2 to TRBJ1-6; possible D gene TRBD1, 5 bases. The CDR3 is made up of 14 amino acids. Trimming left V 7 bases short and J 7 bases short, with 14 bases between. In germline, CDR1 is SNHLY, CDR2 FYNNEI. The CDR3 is CASTKDNRNSPLHF. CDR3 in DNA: TGTGCCAGCACCAAGGACAATCGGAATTCACCCCTCCACTTT. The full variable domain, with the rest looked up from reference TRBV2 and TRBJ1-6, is EPEVTQTPSHQVTQMGQEVILRCVPISNHLYFYWYRQILGQKVEFLVSFYNNEISEKSEIFDDQFSVERPDGSNFTLKIRSTKLEDSAMYFCASTKDNRNSPLHFGNGTRLTVT.

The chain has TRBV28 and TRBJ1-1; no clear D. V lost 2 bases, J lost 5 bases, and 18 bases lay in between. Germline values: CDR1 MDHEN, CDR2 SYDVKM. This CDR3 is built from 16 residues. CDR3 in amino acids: CASSLRLWEIRTEAFF. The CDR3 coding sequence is TGTGCCAGCAGTTTAAGACTATGGGAGATACGAACTGAAGCTTTCTTT.

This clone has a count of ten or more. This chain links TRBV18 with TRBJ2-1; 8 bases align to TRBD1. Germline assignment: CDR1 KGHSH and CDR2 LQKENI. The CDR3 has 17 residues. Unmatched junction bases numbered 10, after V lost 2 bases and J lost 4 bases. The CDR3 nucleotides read TGTGCCAGCTCACCAAACAGGGGGGTTTACCGGTACAATGAGCAGTTCTTC. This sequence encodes CASSPNRGVYRYNEQFF. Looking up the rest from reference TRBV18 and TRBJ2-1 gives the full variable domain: NAGVMQNPRHLVRRRGQEARLRCSPMKGHSHVYWYRQLPEEGLKFMVYLQKENIIDESGMPKERFSAEFPKEGPSILRIQQVVRGDSAAYFCASSPNRGVYRYNEQFFGPGTRLTVL.

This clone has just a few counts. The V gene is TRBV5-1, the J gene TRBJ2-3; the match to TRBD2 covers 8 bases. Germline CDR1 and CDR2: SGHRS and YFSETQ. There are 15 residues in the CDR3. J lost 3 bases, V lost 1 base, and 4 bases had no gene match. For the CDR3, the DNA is TGCGCCAGCAGCTTGCAACTAGCGGAAACAGATACGCAGTATTTT. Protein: CASSLQLAETDTQYF. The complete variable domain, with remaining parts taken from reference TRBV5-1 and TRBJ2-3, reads KAGVTQTPRYLIKTRGQQVTLSCSPISGHRSVSWYQQTPGQGLQFLFEYFSETQRNKGNFPGRFSGRQFSNSRSEMNVSTLELGDSALYLCASSLQLAETDTQYFGPGTRLTVL.

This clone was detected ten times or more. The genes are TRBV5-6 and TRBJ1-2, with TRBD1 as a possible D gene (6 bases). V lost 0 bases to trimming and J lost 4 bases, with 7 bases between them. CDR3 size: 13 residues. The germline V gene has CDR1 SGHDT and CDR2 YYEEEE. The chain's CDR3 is CASSLEGVYGYTF. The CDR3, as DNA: TGTGCCAGCAGCTTGGAGGGGGTCTATGGCTACACCTTC.

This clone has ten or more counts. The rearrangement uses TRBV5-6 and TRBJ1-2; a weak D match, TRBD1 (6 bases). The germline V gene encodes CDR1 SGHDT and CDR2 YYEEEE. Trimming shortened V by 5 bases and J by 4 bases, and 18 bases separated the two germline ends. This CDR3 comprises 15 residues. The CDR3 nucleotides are TGTGCCAGCAGTTCCAGGGGAGGTCCGGGCTATGGCTACACCTTC. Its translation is CASSSRGGPGYGYTF.

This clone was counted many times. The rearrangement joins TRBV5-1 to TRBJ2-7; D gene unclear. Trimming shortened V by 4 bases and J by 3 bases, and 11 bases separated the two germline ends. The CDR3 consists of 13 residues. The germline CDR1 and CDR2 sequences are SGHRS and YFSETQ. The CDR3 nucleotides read TGCGCCAGCAGCCGTCACACGGGCTACGAGCAGTACTTC. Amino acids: CASSRHTGYEQYF.

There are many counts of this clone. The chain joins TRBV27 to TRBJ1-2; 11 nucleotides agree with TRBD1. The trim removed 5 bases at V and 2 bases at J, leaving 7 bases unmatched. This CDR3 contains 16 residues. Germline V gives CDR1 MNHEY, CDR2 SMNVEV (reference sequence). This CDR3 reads CASSKGTGGFNYGYTF. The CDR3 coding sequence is TGTGCCAGCAGTAAAGGGACAGGGGGATTCAACTATGGCTACACCTTC.

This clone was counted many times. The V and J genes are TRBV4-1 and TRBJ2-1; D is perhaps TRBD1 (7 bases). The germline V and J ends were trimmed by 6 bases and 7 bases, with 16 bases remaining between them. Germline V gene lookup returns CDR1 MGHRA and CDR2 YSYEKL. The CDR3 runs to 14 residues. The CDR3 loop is CASSPRGVGNEQFF. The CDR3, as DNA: TGCGCCAGCAGTCCCAGGGGGGTTGGGAATGAGCAGTTCTTC.

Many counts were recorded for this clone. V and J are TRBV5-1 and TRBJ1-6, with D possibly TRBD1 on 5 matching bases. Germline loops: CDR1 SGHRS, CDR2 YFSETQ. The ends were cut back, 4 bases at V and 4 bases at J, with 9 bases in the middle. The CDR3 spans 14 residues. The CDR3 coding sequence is TGCGCCAGCAGCGCTGACAGTTATAATTCACCCCTCCACTTT. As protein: CASSADSYNSPLHF.

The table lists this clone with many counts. The CDR3 spells CASSEVPSSYNEQFF. In DNA, the CDR3 is TGTGCCAGCAGCGAGGTCCCAAGCTCCTACAATGAGCAGTTCTTC. This chain joins TRBV7-9 and TRBJ2-1; D gene ambiguous. The CDR3 covers 15 residues. Germline V gene sequence: CDR1 SEHNR, CDR2 FQNEAQ (reference sequence). The germline V and J ends were trimmed by 5 bases and 0 bases, with 11 bases remaining between them.

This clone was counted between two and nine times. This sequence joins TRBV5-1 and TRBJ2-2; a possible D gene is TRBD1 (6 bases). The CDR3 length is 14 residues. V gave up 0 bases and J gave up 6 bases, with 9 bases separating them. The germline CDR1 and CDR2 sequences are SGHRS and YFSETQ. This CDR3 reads CASSLARGAGELFF. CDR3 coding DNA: TGCGCCAGCAGCTTGGCCAGGGGAGCCGGGGAGCTGTTTTTT.

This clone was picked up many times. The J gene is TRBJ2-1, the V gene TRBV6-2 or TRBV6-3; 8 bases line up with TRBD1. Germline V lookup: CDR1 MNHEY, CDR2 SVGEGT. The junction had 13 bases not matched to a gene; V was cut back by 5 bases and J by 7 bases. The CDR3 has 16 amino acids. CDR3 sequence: CASSRIGQGEGNEQFF. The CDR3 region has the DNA TGTGCCAGCAGTAGAATTGGACAGGGAGAGGGAAATGAGCAGTTCTTC.

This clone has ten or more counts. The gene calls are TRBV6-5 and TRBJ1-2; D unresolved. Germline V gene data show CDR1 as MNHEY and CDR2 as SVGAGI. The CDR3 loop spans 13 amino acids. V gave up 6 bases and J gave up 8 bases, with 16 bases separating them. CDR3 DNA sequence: TGTGCCAGCAGAACAGAGCGGGCGACGGGCTACACCTTC. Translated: CASRTERATGYTF.